The 16 T cell receptor beta chains given below trace back to one sample, sequenced in a study of blood T cells in healthy people across ages. A second PCR of 7 to 11 cycles used a sample-barcoded 5' primer and a J-beta primer mix. TCRdb re-called the 5' RACE reads through MiXCR, storing one row per CDR3 protein. The table lists 600,000 to 1,000,000 distinct CDR3 sequences, roughly 25% of them singletons. The same sample was also studied in work on T cells of mothers and their children.

Sequenced: blood. Receptors were obtained from a boy between 10 and 17 years old in good health.

This clonotype was detected a few times. The chain combines TRBV12-3 or TRBV12-4 with TRBJ1-4; D is unclear. Deletions cut 2 bases from V and 8 bases from J, with 9 bases between. CDR3 size: 13 residues. The CDR3 sequence is CASSLIPPEKLFF. The CDR3 DNA follows: TGTGCCAGCAGTTTAATACCGCCCGAAAAACTGTTTTTT.

The V and J genes are TRBV29-1 and TRBJ2-2; 10 nucleotides agree with TRBD2. CDR3 length: 15 residues. The germline V gene encodes CDR1 SQVTM and CDR2 ANQGSEA. J was trimmed by 6 bases and V by 3 bases; bases with no gene match: 7. The CDR3 sequence is CSVEGLAGVAGELFF. CDR3 bases: TGCAGCGTTGAGGGCCTAGCGGGAGTCGCCGGGGAGCTGTTTTTT.

The V gene is TRBV20-1, the J gene TRBJ1-5, with D uncertain. Trimming took off 6 bases at V and 6 bases at J, with 18 bases between the two ends. Germline lookup yields CDR1 DFQATT and CDR2 SNEGSKA (reference sequence). The CDR3 extends over 14 amino acids. The CDR3 sequence is CSATYPLEGQPQHF. For the CDR3, the DNA is TGCAGTGCCACGTACCCTCTTGAGGGTCAGCCCCAGCATTTT.

The chain combines TRBV10-3 with TRBJ2-7; 9 bases align to TRBD2. From germline, CDR1 is ENHRY and CDR2 SYGVKD. The CDR3 loop spans 18 amino acids. The ends lost 3 bases at V and 0 bases at J; junction bases unmatched: 12. The CDR3 is CAISDRDLSGSLSYEQYF. DNA for the CDR3: TGTGCCATCAGTGATAGGGACCTTAGCGGGAGTCTCTCCTACGAGCAGTACTTC.

V usage is TRBV29-1 and J usage is TRBJ2-6; no firm D call. V was shortened by 5 bases and J by 0 bases, with 8 bases between the two germline ends. Germline V gives CDR1 SQVTM, CDR2 ANQGSEA. CDR3 length equals 14 residues. This CDR3 is CSVLDRSGANVLTF. In DNA, the CDR3 is TGCAGCGTTCTCGACCGCTCTGGGGCCAACGTCCTGACTTTC. Using reference TRBV29-1 and TRBJ2-6 for the parts outside the CDR3, the full variable domain is SAVISQKPSRDICQRGTSLTIQCQVDSQVTMMFWYRQQPGQSLTLIATANQGSEATYESGFVIDKFPISRPNLTFSTLTVSNMSPEDSSIYLCSVLDRSGANVLTFGAGSRLTVL.

The V call is TRBV9, the J call TRBJ2-5, with TRBD2 identical over 15 bases. This CDR3 is built from 18 residues. With V trimmed by 3 bases and J by 2 bases, 8 bases remained unmatched. CDR1 is SGDLS, CDR2 YYNGEE, per germline. The CDR3: CASSGLPGTSGGQETQYF. CDR3 bases: TGTGCCAGCAGCGGACTACCGGGGACTAGCGGGGGGCAAGAGACCCAGTACTTC.

This clonotype appeared many times. V and J are TRBV29-1 and TRBJ2-4; 12 positions match TRBD2. J was trimmed by 9 bases and V by 4 bases; bases with no gene match: 4. This CDR3 is 13 amino acids long. CDR1 is SQVTM and CDR2 is ANQGSEA in the germline V gene. The CDR3, as DNA: TGCAGCGTTGTCGGGACTAGCGGGTTCATTCAGTACTTC. Protein sequence: CSVVGTSGFIQYF.

The chain employs TRBV24-1 and TRBJ2-5; TRBD2 matches 10 bases. The closer fit of TRBJ2-1 to the DNA end suggests the J call may be wrong. The CDR3 sequence is 16 residues long. Germline CDR1 KGHDR, CDR2 SFDVKD. The CDR3 DNA is TGTGCCACCAGTGACAGAGCGGGAGGGCCGGCCAATGAGCAGTTCTTC. It yields the protein CATSDRAGGPANEQFF.

This clonotype was recorded a few times. One end of the junction is discordant with germline, which a read error may explain. The V and J genes are TRBV11-1 and TRBJ2-5, with TRBD1 identical over 8 bases. There are 13 residues in the CDR3. From germline, CDR1 is SGHAT and CDR2 FQDESV (reference sequence). CDR3 bases: TGTGCCAGCAGCTTAGGGGACAGGAAGGAAAGGATCTTC. As protein: CASSLGDRKERIF.

V usage is TRBV30 and J usage is TRBJ2-7, with TRBD1 identical over 7 bases. The CDR3 length is 13 residues. The V segment lost 2 bases and the J segment 0 bases; nucleotides outside the gene matches: 1. Looked up from germline, CDR1 is GTSNPN and CDR2 is SVGIG (reference sequence). The CDR3: CAWSWDSSYEQYF. The CDR3 coding sequence is TGTGCCTGGAGTTGGGACAGCTCCTACGAGCAGTACTTC.

With regard to this clonotype: At one boundary the junction diverges from the germline segment, which might be a read error. This chain joins TRBV4-1 and TRBJ2-5; 7 bases are shared with TRBD1. The DNA matches TRBJ2-1 better at its end, which makes the J call doubtful. Germline V lookup: CDR1 MGHRA, CDR2 YSYEKL. The CDR3 length is 14 residues. The CDR3 bases are TGCGCCAGGAGCCCGGGACAGACTTACAATGAGCAGTTCTTC. It specifies CARSPGQTYNEQFF.

This clonotype was picked up a small number of times. V usage is TRBV29-1 and J usage is TRBJ2-1, with 10 bases that match TRBD2. This CDR3 has 15 amino acids. V dropped 3 bases and J dropped 7; count of bases not matched to a gene: 9. Germline CDR1 SQVTM, CDR2 ANQGSEA. CDR3 coding DNA: TGCAGCGTTGACCCCCTAGCGGGAGTGGATAATGAGCAGTTCTTC. It specifies CSVDPLAGVDNEQFF.

The J gene is TRBJ2-5, the V gene TRBV11-2; TRBD2 matches 9 bases. Germline-derived CDR1 and CDR2 are SGHAT and FQNNGV. V trimming: 0 bases; J trimming: 4 bases; junction bases outside the gene matches: 9. The CDR3 runs to 17 residues. The CDR3 nucleotides are TGTGCCAGCAGCTTAGATGGGGTAGCGGGAGAGGGAGAGACCCAGTACTTC. It yields the protein CASSLDGVAGEGETQYF.

This chain links TRBV20-1 with TRBJ2-7; 7 nucleotides line up with TRBD2. The CDR3 totals 14 residues. The V gene end was trimmed by 0 bases and the J gene end by 4 bases; junction bases not matched to a gene: 6. Germline CDR1 reads DFQATT; CDR2 reads SNEGSKA (reference sequence). CDR3 bases: TGCAGTGCTAGAGACAGTAGCGGGCTTTACGAGCAGTACTTC. Translated: CSARDSSGLYEQYF.

V usage is TRBV20-1 and J usage is TRBJ1-6; D call uncertain. Between the trimmed V and J ends, which lost 5 bases and 8 bases, there was a span of 19 bases. The germline V gene has CDR1 DFQATT and CDR2 SNEGSKA (reference sequence). The CDR3 contains 15 residues. The CDR3 DNA reads as TGCAGTGCTCCTCTCAGCGGGCGACGTGATTCACCCCTCCACTTT. Its translation: CSAPLSGRRDSPLHF.

V and J are TRBV7-9 and TRBJ2-1; 11 bases are shared with TRBD2. V shed 3 bases, J shed 2 bases, and the junction held 6 bases outside the gene matches. The CDR3 contains 17 residues. Germline values: CDR1 SEHNR, CDR2 FQNEAQ (reference sequence). The CDR3 spells CASSFPASGGPYNEQFF. CDR3 in DNA: TGTGCCAGCAGCTTTCCCGCTAGCGGGGGGCCCTACAATGAGCAGTTCTTC.